These T cell receptor beta chains were read from a single sample in a study of T cells in Graves' hyperthyroidism and ophthalmopathy. TCRdb recomputed calls from the multiplex PCR reads with MiXCR, one row per CDR3 protein. Of around 610,000 distinct CDR3 sequences listed, roughly 14% were seen once; the top ten hold about 3.9%. Sequencing was done on a sample of blood. These receptors originate from a woman between 40 and 50 years old with Graves' ophthalmopathy. The CDR3 runs from the conserved cysteine through the conserved F or W. D genes are given only for firm matches. Only some rows state a clone size, as once, few, many or a class for expanded clones.

abundance: many
j_gene: TRBJ2-2
v_gene: TRBV9
d_gene: TRBD2
CDR3nt: TGTGCCAGCAGCGAGGGGACTAGCGAAGCCACCGGGGAGCTGTTTTTT
CDR3aa: CASSEGTSEATGELFF

abundance: -
j_gene: TRBJ1-3
v_gene: TRBV3-1
d_gene: -
CDR3nt: TGTGCCAGCAGCCAAGATTGGCAGGGAAACACCATATATTTT
CDR3aa: CASSQDWQGNTIYF

abundance: many
j_gene: TRBJ2-5
v_gene: TRBV12-3/TRBV12-4
d_gene: -
CDR3nt: TGTGCCAGCAGTTCTTCCGGGTGGGAGACCCAGTACTTC
CDR3aa: CASSSSGWETQYF

abundance: many
j_gene: TRBJ2-7
v_gene: TRBV12-3/TRBV12-4
d_gene: TRBD2
CDR3nt: TGTGCCAGCAGTTCCAGCATCCCCGGGGAGGGAGCCTACGAGCAGTACTTC
CDR3aa: CASSSSIPGEGAYEQYF

abundance: many
j_gene: TRBJ1-2
v_gene: TRBV28
d_gene: -
CDR3nt: TGTGCCAGCAGTTACGCGGACAGACAGGCCTATGGCTACACCTTC
CDR3aa: CASSYADRQAYGYTF

abundance: many
j_gene: TRBJ1-1
v_gene: TRBV12-3/TRBV12-4
d_gene: -
CDR3nt: TGTGCCAGCAGCCGACGCGGCCTTGAAGCTTTCTTT
CDR3aa: CASSRRGLEAFF

abundance: many
j_gene: TRBJ1-2
v_gene: TRBV19
d_gene: -
CDR3nt: TGTGCCAGTAGTGGGGGACTGGGCAGAGAATCTAACTATGGCTACACCTTC
CDR3aa: CASSGGLGRESNYGYTF

abundance: many
j_gene: TRBJ2-7
v_gene: TRBV14
d_gene: -
CDR3nt: TGTGCCAGCAGTAGGAATAGTCAGGGCGAGCAGTACTTC
CDR3aa: CASSRNSQGEQYF

abundance: many
j_gene: TRBJ2-7
v_gene: TRBV6-1
d_gene: -
CDR3nt: TGTGCCAGCAGTGAAGCGCAAGGAGTCGGAAGCTCCTACGAGCAGTACTTC
CDR3aa: CASSEAQGVGSSYEQYF

abundance: few
j_gene: TRBJ2-5
v_gene: TRBV7-9
d_gene: TRBD1
CDR3nt: TGTGCCAGCAGCTCTCTGCGGACAGGGAATCAAGAGACCCAGTACTTC
CDR3aa: CASSSLRTGNQETQYF

abundance: many
j_gene: TRBJ1-1
v_gene: TRBV28
d_gene: -
CDR3nt: TGTGCCAGCAGGCCCACTCCAAAAAGGCGGGTTACTGAAGCTTTCTTT
CDR3aa: CASRPTPKRRVTEAFF

abundance: few
j_gene: TRBJ2-7
v_gene: TRBV5-6
d_gene: -
CDR3nt: TGTGCCAGCAGCTTAAGGGATGCGTCCTACGAGCAGTACTTC
CDR3aa: CASSLRDASYEQYF

abundance: once
j_gene: TRBJ1-2
v_gene: TRBV7-2
d_gene: -
CDR3nt: TGTGCCAGCAGCTCCAAGAGGGGGGGATCGGATGGCTACACCTTC
CDR3aa: CASSSKRGGSDGYTF

abundance: many
j_gene: TRBJ2-5
v_gene: TRBV6-1
d_gene: TRBD2
CDR3nt: TGTGCCAGCACCGATGGGGGGGTGGCCCAGTACTTC
CDR3aa: CASTDGGVAQYF

abundance: -
j_gene: TRBJ2-3
v_gene: TRBV18
d_gene: -
CDR3nt: TGTGCCAGCTCACCTATGGAGGGATCAGATACGCAGTATTTT
CDR3aa: CASSPMEGSDTQYF

abundance: few
j_gene: TRBJ2-7
v_gene: TRBV6-5
d_gene: TRBD2
CDR3nt: TGTGCCAGCAGTTCCCTCCTAGCGGGACAGTACGAGCAGTACTTC
CDR3aa: CASSSLLAGQYEQYF

abundance: -
j_gene: TRBJ2-5
v_gene: TRBV5-6
d_gene: TRBD2
CDR3nt: TGTGCCAGCAGCGTTGTTATGGCGGGGGGAAGGACGGAGGAAATTAAAGAGACCCAGTACTTC
CDR3aa: CASSVVMAGGRTEEIKETQYF

abundance: many
j_gene: TRBJ1-3
v_gene: TRBV5-1
d_gene: -
CDR3nt: TGCGCCAGCAGCTTGGACATCTTCTCTGGAAACACCATATATTTT
CDR3aa: CASSLDIFSGNTIYF

abundance: many
j_gene: TRBJ2-5
v_gene: TRBV29-1
d_gene: -
CDR3nt: TGCAGCGGTGGTCCCCTGGTCGGAGAGACCCAGTACTTC
CDR3aa: CSGGPLVGETQYF

abundance: -
j_gene: TRBJ1-1
v_gene: TRBV6-2/TRBV6-3
d_gene: TRBD1
CDR3nt: TGTGCCAGCACCGAAACTTTAGGACAGGGGTATTCTCTAAGAACTGAAGCTTTCTTT
CDR3aa: CASTETLGQGYSLRTEAFF

abundance: many
j_gene: TRBJ2-7
v_gene: TRBV9
d_gene: -
CDR3nt: TGTGCCAGCAGCGTTGGGGACAATACCTACGAGCAGTACTTC
CDR3aa: CASSVGDNTYEQYF

abundance: many
j_gene: TRBJ1-1
v_gene: TRBV11-2
d_gene: TRBD1
CDR3nt: TGTGCCAGCAGCCGACAGGGGCTGATGAACACTGAAGCTTTCTTT
CDR3aa: CASSRQGLMNTEAFF

abundance: -
j_gene: TRBJ1-5
v_gene: TRBV29-1
d_gene: -
CDR3nt: TGCAGCGTACAAAGCTCGGGAAATCAGCCCCAGCATTTT
CDR3aa: CSVQSSGNQPQHF

abundance: many
j_gene: TRBJ2-1
v_gene: TRBV19
d_gene: TRBD2
CDR3nt: TGTGCCACCCAGAGAGCGGGAGCGTACAATGAGCAGTTCTTC
CDR3aa: CATQRAGAYNEQFF

abundance: many
j_gene: TRBJ2-7
v_gene: TRBV9
d_gene: -
CDR3nt: TGTGCCAGCAGCCCAAGGGGGATTTCCTACGAGCAGTACTTC
CDR3aa: CASSPRGISYEQYF

abundance: many
j_gene: TRBJ2-7
v_gene: TRBV25-1
d_gene: -
CDR3nt: TGTGCCAGCAGTGAAAATAGGGCCTACGAGCAGTACTTC
CDR3aa: CASSENRAYEQYF

abundance: -
j_gene: TRBJ1-1
v_gene: TRBV20-1
d_gene: -
CDR3nt: TGCAGTGCTAGAGACCCCGGGGGCACTGAAGCTTTCTTT
CDR3aa: CSARDPGGTEAFF

abundance: many
j_gene: TRBJ2-7
v_gene: TRBV19
d_gene: -
CDR3nt: TGTGCCAGTAGTAACGACAGGTTGACGGAGCAGTACTTC
CDR3aa: CASSNDRLTEQYF

abundance: -
j_gene: TRBJ2-7
v_gene: TRBV6-1
d_gene: -
CDR3nt: TGTGCCAGCAACGAGGGGAGTCTCCAAGAGAAAGAGCAGTACTTC
CDR3aa: CASNEGSLQEKEQYF

abundance: -
j_gene: TRBJ1-5
v_gene: TRBV20-1
d_gene: -
CDR3nt: TGCAGTGCTAGGTTGGGCAGGGGAGATGAGAATCAGCCCCAGCATTTT
CDR3aa: CSARLGRGDENQPQHF

abundance: -
j_gene: TRBJ2-7
v_gene: TRBV11-2
d_gene: TRBD1
CDR3nt: TGTGCCAGCAGCCGACGAGGGGGGACAGGGGGACTCTACGAGCAGTACTTC
CDR3aa: CASSRRGGTGGLYEQYF

abundance: few
j_gene: TRBJ1-1
v_gene: TRBV29-1
d_gene: -
CDR3nt: TGCAGCGTTGACGAGGTCAGTACTGAAGCTTTCTTT
CDR3aa: CSVDEVSTEAFF

abundance: few
j_gene: TRBJ2-2
v_gene: TRBV30
d_gene: -
CDR3nt: TGTGCCTGGACAGTCGCCACCGGGGAGCTGTTTTTT
CDR3aa: CAWTVATGELFF

abundance: many
j_gene: TRBJ2-7
v_gene: TRBV2
d_gene: TRBD2
CDR3nt: TGTGCCAGCAGTGGGACTAGCGCGTCCTCGCCCTACGAGCAGTACTTC
CDR3aa: CASSGTSASSPYEQYF

abundance: few
j_gene: TRBJ2-2
v_gene: TRBV5-6
d_gene: TRBD2
CDR3nt: TGTGCCAGCAGAAATCGAGGACTAGGGGACACCGGGGAGCTGTTTTTT
CDR3aa: CASRNRGLGDTGELFF

abundance: many
j_gene: TRBJ1-4
v_gene: TRBV25-1
d_gene: -
CDR3nt: TGTGCCAGCAGTGATCCAGACAGCCCTAATGAAAAACTGTTTTTT
CDR3aa: CASSDPDSPNEKLFF

abundance: -
j_gene: TRBJ1-1
v_gene: TRBV29-1
d_gene: -
CDR3nt: TGCAGCGTTGAAAAGGTGACCCACGGCACTGAAGCTTTCTTT
CDR3aa: CSVEKVTHGTEAFF

abundance: many
j_gene: TRBJ2-5
v_gene: TRBV2
d_gene: TRBD1
CDR3nt: TGTGCCAGCAGGAAGGACAGGGAACAAGAGACCCAGTACTTC
CDR3aa: CASRKDREQETQYF

abundance: -
j_gene: TRBJ1-5
v_gene: TRBV27
d_gene: -
CDR3nt: TGTGCCAGCAAAGTCGCAGGTTATGTCAGTCAGCCCCAGCATTTT
CDR3aa: CASKVAGYVSQPQHF

abundance: -
j_gene: TRBJ2-5
v_gene: TRBV5-1
d_gene: TRBD2
CDR3nt: TGCGCCAGCAGCTCGGGACTAGCGGGGTTACAAGAGACCCAGTACTTC
CDR3aa: CASSSGLAGLQETQYF

abundance: many
j_gene: TRBJ2-7
v_gene: TRBV27
d_gene: -
CDR3nt: TGTGCCAGCAGTTTATCGGATGGACTAACCATCTACGAGCAGTACTTC
CDR3aa: CASSLSDGLTIYEQYF

abundance: many
j_gene: TRBJ2-7
v_gene: TRBV6-5
d_gene: -
CDR3nt: TGTGCCAGCAGAACAACTTACCGGGACCACTACGAGCAGTACTTC
CDR3aa: CASRTTYRDHYEQYF

abundance: many
j_gene: TRBJ2-7
v_gene: TRBV7-2
d_gene: TRBD1
CDR3nt: TGTGCCAGCAGCCCGGACAGGGGAGGCCACGAGCAGTACTTC
CDR3aa: CASSPDRGGHEQYF

abundance: many
j_gene: TRBJ1-1
v_gene: TRBV6-1
d_gene: -
CDR3nt: TGTGCCAGCAAACGGGTCGAAGCTTTCTTT
CDR3aa: CASKRVEAFF

abundance: few
j_gene: TRBJ1-2
v_gene: TRBV3-1
d_gene: TRBD1
CDR3nt: TGTGCCAGCAGCGACTCATTGGACAGGGAGAATGGCTACACCTTC
CDR3aa: CASSDSLDRENGYTF

abundance: many
j_gene: TRBJ2-7
v_gene: TRBV27
d_gene: TRBD2
CDR3nt: TGTGCCAGCAGTTCCCGGACTAGCGGATACGAGCAGTACTTC
CDR3aa: CASSSRTSGYEQYF

abundance: many
j_gene: TRBJ1-3
v_gene: TRBV29-1
d_gene: -
CDR3nt: TGCAGCGTTGATAAAGGGGGTCGTGGAAACACCATATATTTT
CDR3aa: CSVDKGGRGNTIYF

abundance: few
j_gene: TRBJ2-1
v_gene: TRBV7-6
d_gene: TRBD2
CDR3nt: TGTGCCAGCAGCGGGGGGGACGCAATGCGGTTCTTC
CDR3aa: CASSGGDAMRFF

abundance: many
j_gene: TRBJ2-2
v_gene: TRBV24-1
d_gene: -
CDR3nt: TGTGCCACCAGTGATGTCGGGCAGGGGAACACCGGGGAGCTGTTTTTT
CDR3aa: CATSDVGQGNTGELFF

abundance: -
j_gene: TRBJ2-7
v_gene: TRBV9
d_gene: -
CDR3nt: TGTGCCAGCAGCGTAGACTCGAACCCCTACGAGCAGTACTTC
CDR3aa: CASSVDSNPYEQYF

abundance: many
j_gene: TRBJ2-7
v_gene: TRBV28
d_gene: -
CDR3nt: TGTGCCAGCAGTATAACTCCAGGGGCCTCCTACGAGCAGTACTTC
CDR3aa: CASSITPGASYEQYF

abundance: -
j_gene: TRBJ2-7
v_gene: TRBV29-1
d_gene: -
CDR3nt: TGCAGCGCGACAGCACCCTACGAGCAGTACTTC
CDR3aa: CSATAPYEQYF

abundance: many
j_gene: TRBJ1-2
v_gene: TRBV7-2
d_gene: -
CDR3nt: TGTGCCAGCAGCTTAGCGGTGGAGGGCTACACCTTC
CDR3aa: CASSLAVEGYTF

abundance: few
j_gene: TRBJ2-4
v_gene: TRBV18
d_gene: TRBD2
CDR3nt: TGTGCCAGCTCACCACCGGGACTAGCGGGAGTTGGGTCCAAAAACATTCAGTACTTC
CDR3aa: CASSPPGLAGVGSKNIQYF

abundance: many
j_gene: TRBJ2-7
v_gene: TRBV12-3/TRBV12-4
d_gene: -
CDR3nt: TGTGCCAGCAGCCCCTCAGTAGGGATGGGCATTTACGAGCAGTACTTC
CDR3aa: CASSPSVGMGIYEQYF

abundance: -
j_gene: TRBJ1-1
v_gene: TRBV11-1
d_gene: -
CDR3nt: TGTGCCAGCAGCACCACAAGGACCGGCATGGGGGTTTCGAACACTGAAGCTTTCTTT
CDR3aa: CASSTTRTGMGVSNTEAFF

abundance: many
j_gene: TRBJ1-1
v_gene: TRBV29-1
d_gene: -
CDR3nt: TGCAGCGTTGATGCGGCAAGCACTGAAGCTTTCTTT
CDR3aa: CSVDAASTEAFF

abundance: many
j_gene: TRBJ2-3
v_gene: TRBV11-2
d_gene: TRBD1
CDR3nt: TGTGCCAGCAGCCTAACAGGGGGCAGGACAGATACGCAGTATTTT
CDR3aa: CASSLTGGRTDTQYF

abundance: many
j_gene: TRBJ1-2
v_gene: TRBV6-1
d_gene: TRBD1
CDR3nt: TGTGCCAGCAAGTGGACCCCCCTCGGACAGGGTACGGCCGAGGGCGGCTACACCTTC
CDR3aa: CASKWTPLGQGTAEGGYTF

abundance: many
j_gene: TRBJ1-5
v_gene: TRBV30
d_gene: -
CDR3nt: TGTGCCTGGAGTCCAGGCTACAATCAGCCCCAGCATTTT
CDR3aa: CAWSPGYNQPQHF